The entry below gives a single T cell receptor (beta chain) sequence along with its context. This entry is derived from a study of blood T cell repertoires in COVID-19. Study as a whole: Some COVID-19 samples were acute and others convalescent; all came from the United States, Italy and Spain. Nucleic acid was either cDNA or gDNA, and it came from T cells, B-cell-depleted T cells, or PBMCs.

Measured with immunoSEQ multiplex PCR; TCRdb has only the in-frame clones, and not every one. This table has 250,000 to 350,000 clones, around 86% appearing once. The germline CDR1 and CDR2 sequences are MGHRA and YSYEKL. The CDR3 sequence is 16 residues long. V was pared by 0 bases and J by 2 bases, with 12 bases between. The chain combines TRBV4-1 with TRBJ2-3; no reliable D call. Material: peripheral blood. The TCR comes from a woman aged 40 to 50 who had recovered from COVID-19. CDR3 region: CASSQEWRSYTDTQYF. DNA for the CDR3: TGCGCCAGCAGCCAAGAATGGCGGTCATACACAGATACGCAGTATTTT.